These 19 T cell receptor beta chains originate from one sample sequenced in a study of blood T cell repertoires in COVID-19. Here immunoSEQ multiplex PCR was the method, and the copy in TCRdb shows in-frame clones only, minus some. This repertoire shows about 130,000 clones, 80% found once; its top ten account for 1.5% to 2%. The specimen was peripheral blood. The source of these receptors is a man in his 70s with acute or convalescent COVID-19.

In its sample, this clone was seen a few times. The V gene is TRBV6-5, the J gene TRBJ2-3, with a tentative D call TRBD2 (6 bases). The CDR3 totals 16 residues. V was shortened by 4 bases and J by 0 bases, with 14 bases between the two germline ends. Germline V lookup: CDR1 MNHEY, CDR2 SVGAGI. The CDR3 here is CASSFRLGPSTDTQYF. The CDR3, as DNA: TGTGCCAGCAGTTTTCGACTAGGACCTAGCACAGATACGCAGTATTTT.

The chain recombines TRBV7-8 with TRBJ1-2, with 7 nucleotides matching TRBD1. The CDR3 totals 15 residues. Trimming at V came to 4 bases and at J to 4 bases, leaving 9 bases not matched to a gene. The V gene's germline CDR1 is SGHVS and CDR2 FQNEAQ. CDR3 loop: CASSSNRGQGYGYTF. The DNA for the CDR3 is TGTGCCAGCAGCTCCAACAGGGGCCAGGGCTATGGCTACACCTTC. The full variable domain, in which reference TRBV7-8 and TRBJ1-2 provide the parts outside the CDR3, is GAGVSQSPRYKVAKRGQDVALRCDPISGHVSLFWYQQALGQGPEFLTYFQNEAQLDKSGLPSDRFFAERPEGSVSTLKIQRTQQEDSAVYLCASSSNRGQGYGYTFGSGTRLTVV.

CDR3 DNA: TGTGCCAGCAGCCGGGATGAAAGGGGTTCTGAAGCTTTCTTT. Amino acids: CASSRDERGSEAFF. The gene calls are TRBV3-1 (or the pseudogene TRBV3-2) and TRBJ1-1, with TRBD1 as a possible D gene (5 bases). CDR1 and CDR2 from the germline V gene are LGHDT and YNNKEL (reference sequence). This CDR3 has 14 amino acids. V was shortened by 4 bases and J by 6 bases, with 15 bases between the two germline ends.

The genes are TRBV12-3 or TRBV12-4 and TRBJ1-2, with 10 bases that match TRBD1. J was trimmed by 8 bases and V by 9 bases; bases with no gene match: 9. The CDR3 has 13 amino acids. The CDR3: CASNRQGARGYTF. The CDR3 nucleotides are TGTGCCAGTAATCGACAGGGGGCTCGGGGCTACACCTTC.

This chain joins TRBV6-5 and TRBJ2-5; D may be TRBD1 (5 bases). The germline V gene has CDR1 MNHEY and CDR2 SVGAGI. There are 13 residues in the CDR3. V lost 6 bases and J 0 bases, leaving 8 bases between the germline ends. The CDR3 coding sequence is TGTGCCAGCAGCGACAGTGACCAAGAGACCCAGTACTTC. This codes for CASSDSDQETQYF.

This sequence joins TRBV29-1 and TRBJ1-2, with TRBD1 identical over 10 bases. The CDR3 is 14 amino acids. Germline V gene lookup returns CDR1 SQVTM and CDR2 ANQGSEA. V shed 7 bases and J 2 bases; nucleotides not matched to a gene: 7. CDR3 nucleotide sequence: TGCAGCGCCGGAGACAGGGGGCTAAACTATGGCTACACCTTC. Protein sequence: CSAGDRGLNYGYTF.

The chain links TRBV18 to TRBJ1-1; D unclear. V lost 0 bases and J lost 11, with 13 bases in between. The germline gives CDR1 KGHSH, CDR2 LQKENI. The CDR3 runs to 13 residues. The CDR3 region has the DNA TGTGCCAGCTCACCACCGGGTGCGGGTTCGGCTTTCTTT. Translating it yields CASSPPGAGSAFF.

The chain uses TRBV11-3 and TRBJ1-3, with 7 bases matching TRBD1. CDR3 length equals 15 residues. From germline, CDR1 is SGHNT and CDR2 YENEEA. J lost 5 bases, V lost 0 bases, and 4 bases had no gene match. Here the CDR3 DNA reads TGTGCCAGCAGCTTAGACAGGGGGTTTAGAAACACCATATATTTT. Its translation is CASSLDRGFRNTIYF.

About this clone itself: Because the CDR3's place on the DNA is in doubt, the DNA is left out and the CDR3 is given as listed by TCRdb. CDR3: CATKGLAGRRAGELFF. J is TRBJ2-2 and V is TRBV15; the listed D gene, TRBD2, was not tested against the DNA. CDR1 and CDR2 from the germline V gene are LNHNV and YYDKDF (reference sequence). The CDR3 adds up to 16 amino acids, both ends counted.

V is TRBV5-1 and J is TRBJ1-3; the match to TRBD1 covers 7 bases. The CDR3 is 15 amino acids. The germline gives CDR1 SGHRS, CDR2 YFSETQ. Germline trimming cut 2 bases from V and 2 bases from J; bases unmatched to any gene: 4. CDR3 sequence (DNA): TGCGCCAGCAGCTTAACAGGGGAACCTGGAAACACCATATATTTT. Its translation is CASSLTGEPGNTIYF. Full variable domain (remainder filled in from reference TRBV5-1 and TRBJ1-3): KAGVTQTPRYLIKTRGQQVTLSCSPISGHRSVSWYQQTPGQGLQFLFEYFSETQRNKGNFPGRFSGRQFSNSRSEMNVSTLELGDSALYLCASSLTGEPGNTIYFGEGSWLTVV.

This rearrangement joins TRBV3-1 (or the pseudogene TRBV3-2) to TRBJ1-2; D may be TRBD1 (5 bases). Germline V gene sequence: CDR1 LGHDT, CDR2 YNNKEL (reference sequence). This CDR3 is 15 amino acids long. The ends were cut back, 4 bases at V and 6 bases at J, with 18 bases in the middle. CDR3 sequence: CASSPSWQGLDGYTF. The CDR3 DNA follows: TGTGCCAGCAGCCCATCATGGCAGGGTCTAGATGGCTACACCTTC.

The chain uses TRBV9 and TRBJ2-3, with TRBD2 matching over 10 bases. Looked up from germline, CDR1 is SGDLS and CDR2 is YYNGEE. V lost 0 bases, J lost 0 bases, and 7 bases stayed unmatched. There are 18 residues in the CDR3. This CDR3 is CASSVGLAGAISTDTQYF. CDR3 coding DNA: TGTGCCAGCAGCGTAGGCCTAGCGGGGGCCATTAGCACAGATACGCAGTATTTT.

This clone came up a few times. CDR3 sequence: CASRPGNYGYTF. CDR3 DNA sequence: TGTGCCAGCAGACCAGGGAACTATGGCTACACCTTC. This chain links TRBV28 with TRBJ1-2; possibly TRBD1 for D (5 bases). Germline V CDR1 and CDR2: MDHEN, SYDVKM. The length of the CDR3 is 12 residues. The V end lost 6 bases, the J end lost 2 bases, and 7 bases lay between the germline ends.

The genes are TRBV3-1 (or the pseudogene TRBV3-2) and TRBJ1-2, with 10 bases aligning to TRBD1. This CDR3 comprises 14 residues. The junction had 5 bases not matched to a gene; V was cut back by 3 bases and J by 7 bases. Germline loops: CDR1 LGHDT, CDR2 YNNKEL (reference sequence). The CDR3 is CASSQPGTGVGYTF. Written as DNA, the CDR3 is TGTGCCAGCAGCCAGCCCGGGACAGGGGTTGGCTACACCTTC.

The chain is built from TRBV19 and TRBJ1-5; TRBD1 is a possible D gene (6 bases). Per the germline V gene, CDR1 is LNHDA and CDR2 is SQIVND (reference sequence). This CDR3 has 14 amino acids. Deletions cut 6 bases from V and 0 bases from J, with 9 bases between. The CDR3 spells CASRGGASNQPQHF. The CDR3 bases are TGTGCCAGTAGGGGGGGGGCTAGCAATCAGCCCCAGCATTTT.

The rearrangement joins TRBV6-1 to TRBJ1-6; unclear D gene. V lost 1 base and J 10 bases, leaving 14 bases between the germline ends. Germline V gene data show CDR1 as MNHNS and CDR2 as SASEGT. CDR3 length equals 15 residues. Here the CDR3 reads CASSEGARGGSPLHF. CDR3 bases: TGTGCCAGCAGTGAAGGTGCCCGGGGAGGGTCACCCCTCCACTTT.

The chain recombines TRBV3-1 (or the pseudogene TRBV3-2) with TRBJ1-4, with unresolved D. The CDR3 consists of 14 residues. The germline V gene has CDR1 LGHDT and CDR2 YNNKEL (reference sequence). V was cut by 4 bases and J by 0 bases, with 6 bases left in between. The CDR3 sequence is CASSLRTTNEKLFF. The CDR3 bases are TGTGCCAGCAGCCTCAGAACAACTAATGAAAAACTGTTTTTT.

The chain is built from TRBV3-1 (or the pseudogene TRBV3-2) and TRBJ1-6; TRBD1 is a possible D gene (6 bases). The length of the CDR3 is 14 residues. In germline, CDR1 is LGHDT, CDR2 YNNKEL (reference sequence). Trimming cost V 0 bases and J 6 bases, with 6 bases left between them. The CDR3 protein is CASSQEGGNSPLHF. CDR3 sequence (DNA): TGTGCCAGCAGCCAAGAAGGGGGTAATTCACCCCTCCACTTT.

DNA for the CDR3: TGTGCCAGCAGTCAGGGGGTCGGCGGGCCGAACACTGAAGCTTTCTTT. It translates to CASSQGVGGPNTEAFF. The rearrangement links TRBV9 to TRBJ1-1; 7 positions agree with TRBD1. The length of the CDR3 is 16 residues. Germline V gene lookup returns CDR1 SGDLS and CDR2 YYNGEE. V was clipped by 5 bases and J by 1 base; unmatched bases: 11.